Listed here are 11 T cell receptor beta chains from one sample, sequenced in a study of T-cell reconstitution after alpha-beta-depleted transplantation in children. Using unique molecular identifiers, the investigators prepared the TCRbeta library. TCRdb used MiXCR to reprocess the PCR reads, holding one entry per CDR3 protein. The sample includes around 450,000 distinct CDR3 sequences, under 12% seen only once; the top ten take 2% to 2.5%. Sequencing used PBMCs, obtained before TCRalphabeta/CD19-depleted stem cell transplant. The receptor source for this set is a child aged 2-15 years with inherited bone marrow failure, due to receive a stem cell transplant.

Many counts were recorded for this clonotype. The CDR3 here is CSVGTEQYF. The CDR3, as DNA: TGCAGCGTTGGGACAGAGCAGTATTTT. The V call is TRBV29-1, the J call TRBJ2-3; TRBD1 might be the D (6 bases). Germline assignment: CDR1 SQVTM and CDR2 ANQGSEA. This CDR3 has 9 amino acids. Trimming took off 4 bases at V and 11 bases at J, with 7 bases between the two ends.

This clonotype has a count of ten or more. The V call is TRBV7-2, the J call TRBJ2-4; unclear D gene. The CDR3 has 13 amino acids. Germline assignment: CDR1 SGHTA and CDR2 FQGNSA. Trimming removed 4 bases at V and 6 bases at J, with 10 bases between. CDR3 region: CASSYNSPNIQYF. CDR3 nucleotides: TGTGCCAGCAGCTATAATTCGCCAAACATTCAGTACTTC.

The chain uses TRBV20-1 and TRBJ2-1; 9 bases map to TRBD2. The length of the CDR3 is 14 residues. V was clipped by 7 bases and J by 4 bases; unmatched bases: 8. CDR1 is DFQATT and CDR2 is SNEGSKA in the germline V gene (reference sequence). The CDR3 sequence: CSGSGLAKYNEQFF. The DNA of the CDR3 is TGCAGTGGGTCCGGACTAGCGAAATACAATGAGCAGTTCTTC.

This clonotype occurred a few times. The rearrangement joins TRBV20-1 to TRBJ2-3; 8 bases fit TRBD2. CDR1 and CDR2 from the germline V gene are DFQATT and SNEGSKA (reference sequence). CDR3 length equals 16 residues. The V gene end was trimmed by 6 bases and the J gene end by 10 bases; junction bases not matched to a gene: 21. CDR3 in DNA: TGCAGTGCCTCTTTCGCCGGGACTAGGGGGATGATGGCGCAGTATTTT. This codes for CSASFAGTRGMMAQYF.

The table lists this clonotype with many counts. The chain carries TRBV7-9 and TRBJ2-2; tentative D call: TRBD1 (6 bases). Per the germline V gene, CDR1 is SEHNR and CDR2 is FQNEAQ (reference sequence). The CDR3 has 14 residues. V was shortened by 5 bases and J by 4 bases, with 11 bases between the two germline ends. CDR3 region: CASSLDSFTGELFF. The CDR3, as DNA: TGTGCCAGCAGCCTGGACAGTTTCACCGGGGAGCTGTTTTTT.

This clonotype turned up a few times. V and J are TRBV15 and TRBJ2-7; 14 nucleotides line up with TRBD2. This CDR3 comprises 18 residues. CDR1 and CDR2 (germline): LNHNV, YYDKDF (reference sequence). V trimming: 4 bases; J trimming: 5 bases; junction bases outside the gene matches: 13. CDR3 in DNA: TGTGCCACCAGCAACCAAAACCCGACTAGCGGGAGGGCCCACGAGCAGTACTTC. Translation gives CATSNQNPTSGRAHEQYF. The whole variable domain, remainder taken from reference TRBV15 and TRBJ2-7, is DAMVIQNPRYQVTQFGKPVTLSCSQTLNHNVMYWYQQKSSQAPKLLFHYYDKDFNNEADTPDNFQSRRPNTSFCFLDIRSPGLGDTAMYLCATSNQNPTSGRAHEQYFGPGTRLTVT.

This clonotype was seen a handful of times. The chain carries TRBV7-1 and TRBJ2-3; a possible D gene is TRBD2 (7 bases). TRBV7-1 is noted as an ORF with a role that remains uncertain. The CDR3 totals 15 residues. Trimming pared 3 bases from V and 6 bases from J, leaving 16 bases between. The CDR3 loop reads CASSSMGGGADTQYF. The CDR3 DNA reads as TGTGCCAGCAGCTCCATGGGGGGGGGGGCCGATACGCAGTATTTT.

Many counts were recorded for this clonotype. For the CDR3, the DNA is TGCGCCAGCAGAACAAACCGGGACTTAGCATACGAGCAGTACTTC. Translation gives CASRTNRDLAYEQYF. J is TRBJ2-7 and V is TRBV4-1; TRBD2 is a possible D gene (6 bases). The length of the CDR3 is 15 residues. V lost 6 bases and J 4 bases, leaving 19 bases between the germline ends. CDR1 MGHRA and CDR2 YSYEKL come from the germline V gene.

This clonotype occurred many times. The chain is built from TRBV5-1 and TRBJ2-7; perhaps D is TRBD1 or TRBD2 (5 bases each). V lost 1 base to trimming and J lost 2 bases, with 10 bases between them. Looked up from germline, CDR1 is SGHRS and CDR2 is YFSETQ. The length of the CDR3 is 14 residues. CDR3 sequence reads: CASSLRRDPYEQYF. CDR3 coding DNA: TGCGCCAGCAGCTTGCGCAGGGACCCCTACGAGCAGTACTTC.

This clonotype came up many times. The rearrangement links TRBV7-2 to TRBJ1-2, with D possibly being TRBD1 (6 bases). The CDR3 contains 14 residues. V was cut by 0 bases and J by 5 bases, with 10 bases left in between. Looked up from germline, CDR1 is SGHTA and CDR2 is FQGNSA. The CDR3 loop reads CASSLAYREYGYTF. The CDR3 DNA sequence: TGTGCCAGCAGCTTAGCATACAGGGAGTATGGCTACACCTTC.

The chain employs TRBV7-9 and TRBJ2-1, with 10 bases aligning to TRBD2. The germline gives CDR1 SEHNR, CDR2 FQNEAQ (reference sequence). This CDR3 is built from 14 residues. V lost 5 bases and J lost 8; bases outside the gene matches: 6. The CDR3 DNA follows: TGTGCCAGCAGCGGACTAGCGGCTTACGATGAGCAGTTCTTC. Amino acids: CASSGLAAYDEQFF.